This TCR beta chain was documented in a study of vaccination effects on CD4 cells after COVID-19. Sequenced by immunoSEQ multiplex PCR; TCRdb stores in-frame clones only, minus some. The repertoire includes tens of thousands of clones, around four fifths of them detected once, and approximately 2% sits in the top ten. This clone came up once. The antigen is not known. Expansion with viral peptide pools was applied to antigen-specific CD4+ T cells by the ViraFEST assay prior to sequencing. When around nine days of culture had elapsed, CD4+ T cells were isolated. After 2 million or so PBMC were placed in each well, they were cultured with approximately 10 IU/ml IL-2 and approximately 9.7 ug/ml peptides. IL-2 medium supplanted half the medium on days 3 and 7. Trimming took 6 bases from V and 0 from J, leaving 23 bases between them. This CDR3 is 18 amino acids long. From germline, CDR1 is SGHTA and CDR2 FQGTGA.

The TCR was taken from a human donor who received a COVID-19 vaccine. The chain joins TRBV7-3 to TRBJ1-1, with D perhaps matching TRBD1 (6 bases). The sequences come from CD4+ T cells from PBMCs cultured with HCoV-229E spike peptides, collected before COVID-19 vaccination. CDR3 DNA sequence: TGTGCCAGCAGTCCGAAAGGGGGTACGGTTTCGGTGAACACTGAAGCTTTCTTT. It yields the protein CASSPKGGTVSVNTEAFF.